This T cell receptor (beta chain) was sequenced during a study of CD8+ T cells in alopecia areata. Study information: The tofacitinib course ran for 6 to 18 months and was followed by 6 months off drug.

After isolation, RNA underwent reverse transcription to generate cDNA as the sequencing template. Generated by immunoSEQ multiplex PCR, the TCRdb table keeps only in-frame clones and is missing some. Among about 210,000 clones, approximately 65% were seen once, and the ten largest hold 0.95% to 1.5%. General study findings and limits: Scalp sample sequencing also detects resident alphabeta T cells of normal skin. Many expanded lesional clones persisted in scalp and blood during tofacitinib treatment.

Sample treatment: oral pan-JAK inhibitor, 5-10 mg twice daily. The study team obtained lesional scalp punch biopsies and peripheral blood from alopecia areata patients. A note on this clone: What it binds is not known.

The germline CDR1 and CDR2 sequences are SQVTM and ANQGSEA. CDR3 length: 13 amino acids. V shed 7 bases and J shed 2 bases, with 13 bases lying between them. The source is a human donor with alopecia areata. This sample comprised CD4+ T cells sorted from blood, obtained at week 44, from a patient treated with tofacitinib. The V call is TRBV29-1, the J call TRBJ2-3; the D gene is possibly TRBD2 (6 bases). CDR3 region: CSASVGVTDTQYF. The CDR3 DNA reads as TGCAGCGCTAGCGTGGGGGTCACAGATACGCAGTATTTT.